The source of this TCR beta chain is a study of CD8+ T cells in alopecia areata. RNA was isolated and reverse transcribed to cDNA, the sequencing template. The table came from immunoSEQ multiplex PCR; TCRdb's copy has only in-frame clones and leaves some out. The table includes 100,000 to 150,000 clones, roughly 50% detected once. About this clone: Its antigen remains unknown.

V lost 8 bases and J lost 1, with 11 bases in between. The CDR3 runs to 13 residues. CDR1 is MNHEY, CDR2 SMNVEV, per germline (reference sequence). Lesional scalp punch biopsies and peripheral blood were collected from alopecia areata patients. The authors sorted CD4+ and CD8+ T cells from PBMCs. Study-wide results and limits: TCR sharing was clearer in mice than between patients, perhaps partly owing to patient HLA diversity. Scalp repertoires also include resident alphabeta T cells from normal skin.

The chain links TRBV27 to TRBJ2-5; no reliable D call. Sequencing was carried out using NKG2D-low CD8+ T cells sorted from blood. This sequence originates from a human donor with alopecia areata. In DNA form, the CDR3 reads TGTGCCAGCCAGAGGCTACCCCAAGAGACCCAGTACTTC. Protein sequence: CASQRLPQETQYF.